This T cell receptor beta chain stems from a study of blood T cell repertoires in COVID-19 (dated by TCRdb to the early 2020s). Looking at the study overall: Samples from collaborators originated in the United States, Italy and Spain and spanned both the acute and convalescent phases of COVID-19. The repertoires were made available in a free public database intended to serve as a resource for research on the immune response to SARS-CoV-2. HLA class I and class II types, where available, came from metadata supplied by the sample provider rather than from assay-based typing. Deeply sampled blood TCRbeta repertoires from subjects exposed to, actively infected with, or recovered from COVID-19 were included in the dataset. The material from the prospective study consisted of cDNA or gDNA derived from T cells, B-cell-depleted T cells, or PBMCs. Nearly every sample came with metadata listing a de-identified subject ID, COVID-19 status, age in years and sex. The samples were drawn from two sources: the first 160 participants of the ongoing ImmuneRACE study, and 1,000 to 1,500 subjects contributed by 6 global collaborators. Results the study describes overall, beyond this receptor: The amount of clinical and demographic metadata varied by source and participant and was provided uncurated.

TCRbeta CDR3 regions were amplified from genomic DNA by means of the immunoSEQ Assay, a bias-controlled multiplex PCR. The authors' analysis ran thus. The number of nucleated cells in each sample was estimated from the amplification of reference gene primers within the assay. Sequence reads were collapsed and filtered to measure the absolute abundance of every unique TCRbeta CDR3 rearrangement. For each sample, productive Simpson clonality was calculated as the square root of Simpson's diversity index across productive rearrangements. Held by TCRdb, this immuneACCESS table contains in-frame sequences only and omits some clones. Under half of the omission traces to an unresolved V gene where checked; the cause of the rest is unknown. Clone size and V and J calls were adopted from that table, with D and trimming inferred from the DNA. This sample holds some 150,000 clones; around 84% were observed only once. The biggest ten clones account for 4.5% to 6% of the sample.

V sheds 6 bases and J sheds 1 base, leaving 16 bases between their ends. CDR1 and CDR2 were assigned from the germline V gene as SGHRS and YFSETQ. From the cysteine through the phenylalanine, the CDR3 covers 15 amino acids. Of all the DNA, just the CDR3 is kept, 45 bases in frame from base 1. Details on this clone: The clone's antigen remains unknown. No base qualities exist here, and no much larger clone lies one base off it.

Participants in the prospective study were aged roughly 18 to 90 years, lived in 24 United States geographic areas, and enrolled through a virtual design. To assign participants to cohorts, the prospective study relied on clinical history that participants themselves reported in a screening survey and a study questionnaire. A participant counted as exposed if, within 2 weeks of entering the study, that participant had been in contact with someone who had a PCR-confirmed or clinician-diagnosed COVID-19 case. Each participant in the prospective study had whole blood, serum and a nasopharyngeal or oropharyngeal swab collected by mobile phlebotomists. Prospective study participants could optionally give additional blood draws and questionnaires over a roughly two-month period. Before DNA extraction, prospective study blood samples were shipped either frozen or at room temperature.

Sequencing input: PBMCs or T cells enriched from blood (not recorded which). The sequence joins TRBV5-1 to TRBJ1-1; tentative D gene TRBD1, with 5 bases matching. This clonotype was obtained from a woman aged 45-65 years who had been exposed to COVID-19. The nucleotides read TGCGCCAGCACCCCGCAGGGCGGCAGGAACACTGAAGCTTTCTTT. This yields the protein CASTPQGGRNTEAFF.